This T cell receptor (beta chain) was captured by sequencing in a study of blood T cell repertoires in COVID-19. As for the study in general: Samples of COVID-19 (acute and convalescent) were obtained from the United States, Italy and Spain. Sample material is recorded as cDNA or gDNA derived from T cells, B-cell-depleted T cells, or PBMCs.

The CDR3 totals 13 residues. V lost 6 bases to trimming and J lost 5 bases; unmatched junction nucleotides: 2. Germline V gives CDR1 KGHDR, CDR2 SFDVKD. Per the original data handling: Using reference gene primer amplification, nucleated cell counts were estimated. Data came from immunoSEQ multiplex PCR; TCRdb stores just in-frame clones and leaves some out. From that table come the V and J calls and clone size; the DNA was used to work out D and trimming. The sample gives roughly 250,000 clones, roughly 93% of which show up once; under 3% is in the top ten. The study recruited people aged 18 to 89 years across about two dozen US areas.

This sequence was found in a woman in her thirties or forties with acute COVID-19. The sample comprised PBMCs or T cells enriched from blood (not recorded which). The V gene is TRBV24-1, the J gene TRBJ1-5, with 8 bases lining up with TRBD1. CDR3 nucleotide sequence: TGTGCCACCAGTTTGACAGGGGATCAGCCCCAGCATTTT. It translates to CATSLTGDQPQHF.